Listed here is a single T cell receptor (beta chain). This record comes from a study of blood T cell repertoires in COVID-19. Whole-study context: COVID-19 samples collected from the United States, Italy and Spain covered acute and convalescent phases. T cells, B-cell-depleted T cells, or PBMCs supplied cDNA or gDNA.

The authors' processing: From reference gene primer amplification, estimates of nucleated cell counts were derived. Some clones are missing from TCRdb's copy, which holds only in-frame ones; the method was immunoSEQ multiplex PCR. The V and J calls and clone size come from that table; D and trimming were worked out from the DNA. There are about 210,000 clones in the sample; about 86% occur only once, and roughly 8.8% lies in the top ten. This CDR3 spans 18 amino acids. Germline values: CDR1 SNHLY, CDR2 FYNNEI. With 2 bases clipped from V and 4 bases from J, the junction kept 14 bases outside the gene matches.

The chain has TRBV2 and TRBJ2-1; TRBD2 aligns across 7 bases. The receptor comes from a woman aged 50 to 60 with acute or convalescent COVID-19. Material: peripheral blood. For the CDR3, the DNA is TGTGCCAGCAGTGAACCCGGGTTAGGAGCGGGAATTTACAATGAGCAGTTCTTC. Its translation is CASSEPGLGAGIYNEQFF.